The sequence of this TCR beta chain was determined in a study of CD8 T cells in ankylosing spondylitis (dated by TCRdb to the late 2010s). Study-wide context: To find TCR variants linked to disease, the study profiled T cell receptor beta repertoires in ankylosing spondylitis patients and healthy donors. The full study cohort was made up of approximately 27 ankylosing spondylitis patients and approximately 100 healthy donors. Peripheral blood was sampled, and synovial fluid was also collected from ankylosing spondylitis patients.

With respect to this clonotype: Its antigen is not yet known. The input lacks base qualities; no much larger clone sits a single base away.

Including the terminal cysteine and phenylalanine, the CDR3 comprises 16 residues. Of all the DNA, just the CDR3 is kept, 48 bases in frame from base 1. CDR1 is given as SQVTM and CDR2 as ANQGSEA, both from the germline V gene. At the junction V is shortened by 2 bases and J by 6 bases; bases outside the gene matches: 13. Sequencing took place on an Illumina HiSeq 2500. Quantitative 5'-RACE with molecular barcodes was used to prepare TCR beta libraries. Per the authors' processing: Disease-linked TCR variants were identified with a new computational method built on a probabilistic model of VDJ rearrangement. The public reads were run again by TCRdb, first through fastp at Q25 and then through MiXCR, and only productive beta chains were kept. Each entry is one CDR3 protein sequence, shown with its most common DNA and genes. The V and J calls reflect TCRdb's pipeline rather than the authors' work. For this sample there are almost 400,000 distinct CDR3 sequences; about 22% appear just once. The top ten constitute about 16% of the sample.

General findings and caveats noted by the study authors: Significant enrichment of the disease-linked clones was reported in matched synovial fluid samples from ankylosing spondylitis patients. Some motif variants had previously been reported in the synovial fluid and blood of reactive arthritis patients, which suggests shared mechanisms of disease initiation. The disease-linked clones had a CD8+ phenotype and were found at relatively low frequencies in peripheral blood. A TCR beta motif of 8 or 9 highly homologous amino acid variants appeared characteristic of blood from ankylosing spondylitis patients.

The chain uses TRBV29-1 and TRBJ1-3; the junction holds 7 bases that match TRBD1. Material: blood, either unsorted or a sorted T cell fraction (not recorded which). The TCR comes from a male donor with ankylosing spondylitis. In nucleotides, the sequence is TGCAGCGTTGAACCTAGAGACAGGGCAGTACCAAACACCATATATTTT. This codes for CSVEPRDRAVPNTIYF.